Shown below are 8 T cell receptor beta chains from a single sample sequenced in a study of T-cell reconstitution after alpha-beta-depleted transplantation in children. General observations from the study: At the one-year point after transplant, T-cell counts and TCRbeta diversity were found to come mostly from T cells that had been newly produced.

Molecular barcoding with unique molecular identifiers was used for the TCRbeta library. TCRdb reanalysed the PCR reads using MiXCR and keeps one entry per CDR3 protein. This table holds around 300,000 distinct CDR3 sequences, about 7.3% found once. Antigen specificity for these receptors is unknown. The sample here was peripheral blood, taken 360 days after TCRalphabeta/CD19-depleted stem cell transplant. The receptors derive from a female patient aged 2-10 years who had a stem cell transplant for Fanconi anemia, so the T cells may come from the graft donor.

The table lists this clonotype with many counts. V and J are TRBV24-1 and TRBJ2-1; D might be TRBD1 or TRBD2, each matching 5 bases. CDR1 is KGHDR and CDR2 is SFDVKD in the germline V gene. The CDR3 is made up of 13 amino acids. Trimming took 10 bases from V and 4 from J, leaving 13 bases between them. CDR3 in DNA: TGTGCCACAACGGGACCGCTTTACAATGAGCAGTTCTTC. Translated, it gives CATTGPLYNEQFF.

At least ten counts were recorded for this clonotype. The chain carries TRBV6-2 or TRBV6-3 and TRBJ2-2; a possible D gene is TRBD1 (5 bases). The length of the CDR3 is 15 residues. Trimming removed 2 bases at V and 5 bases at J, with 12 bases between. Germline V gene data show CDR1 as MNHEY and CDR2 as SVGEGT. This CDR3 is CASSYGQGLTGELFF. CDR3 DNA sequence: TGTGCCAGCAGTTACGGGCAGGGTTTGACCGGGGAGCTGTTTTTT.

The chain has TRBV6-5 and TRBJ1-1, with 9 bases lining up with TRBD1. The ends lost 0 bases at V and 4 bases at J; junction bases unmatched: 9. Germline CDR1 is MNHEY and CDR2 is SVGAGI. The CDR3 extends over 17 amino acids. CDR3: CASSYSRDRVRGTEAFF. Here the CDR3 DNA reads TGTGCCAGCAGTTACTCAAGGGACAGGGTGAGGGGCACTGAAGCTTTCTTT.

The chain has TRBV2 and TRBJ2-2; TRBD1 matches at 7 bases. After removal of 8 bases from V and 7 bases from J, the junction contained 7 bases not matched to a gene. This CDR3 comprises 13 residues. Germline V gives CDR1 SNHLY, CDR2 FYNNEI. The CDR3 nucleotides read TGTGCCAGCCCGACAGGGAAGGACGGGGAGCTGTTTTTT. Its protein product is CASPTGKDGELFF.

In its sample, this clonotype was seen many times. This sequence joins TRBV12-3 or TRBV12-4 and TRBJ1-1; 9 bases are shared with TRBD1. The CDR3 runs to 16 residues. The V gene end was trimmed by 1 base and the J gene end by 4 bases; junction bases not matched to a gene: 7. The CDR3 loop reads CASSLGQGVVGTEAFF. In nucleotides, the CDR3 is TGTGCCAGCAGTTTAGGACAGGGGGTGGTAGGCACTGAAGCTTTCTTT.

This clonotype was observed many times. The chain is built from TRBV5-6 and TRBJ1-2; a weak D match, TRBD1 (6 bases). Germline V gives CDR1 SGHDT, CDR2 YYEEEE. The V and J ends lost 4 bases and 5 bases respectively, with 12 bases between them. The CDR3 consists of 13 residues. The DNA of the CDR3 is TGTGCCAGCAGCCTGGGGGGCGCGTATGGCTACACCTTC. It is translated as CASSLGGAYGYTF.

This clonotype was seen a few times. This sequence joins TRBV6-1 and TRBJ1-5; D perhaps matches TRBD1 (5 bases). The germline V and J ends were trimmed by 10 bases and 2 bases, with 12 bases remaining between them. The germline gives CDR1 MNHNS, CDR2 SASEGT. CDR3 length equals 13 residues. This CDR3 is CATSGWGNQPQHF. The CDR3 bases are TGTGCCACCTCAGGGTGGGGCAATCAGCCCCAGCATTTT.

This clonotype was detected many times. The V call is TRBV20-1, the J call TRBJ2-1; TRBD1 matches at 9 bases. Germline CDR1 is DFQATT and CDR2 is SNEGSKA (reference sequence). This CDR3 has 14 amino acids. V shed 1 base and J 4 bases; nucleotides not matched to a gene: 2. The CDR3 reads CSARGDRVYNEQFF. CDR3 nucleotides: TGCAGTGCTAGAGGGGACAGGGTTTACAATGAGCAGTTCTTC.